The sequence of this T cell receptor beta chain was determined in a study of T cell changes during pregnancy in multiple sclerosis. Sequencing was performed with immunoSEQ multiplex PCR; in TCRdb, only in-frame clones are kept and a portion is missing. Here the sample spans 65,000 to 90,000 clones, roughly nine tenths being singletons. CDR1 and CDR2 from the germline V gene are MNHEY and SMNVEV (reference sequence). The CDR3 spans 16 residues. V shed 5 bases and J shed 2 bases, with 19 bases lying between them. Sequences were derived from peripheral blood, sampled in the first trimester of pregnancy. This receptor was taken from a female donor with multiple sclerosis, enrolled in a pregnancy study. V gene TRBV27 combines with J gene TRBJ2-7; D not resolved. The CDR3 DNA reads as TGTGCCAGCAGTCCATCGGTTGGTAGCAGAACCTACGAGCAGTACTTC. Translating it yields CASSPSVGSRTYEQYF.